The source of this T cell receptor (beta chain) is a study of blood T cell repertoires in COVID-19. Study-wide context: Italy, Spain and the United States were the sources of the convalescent and acute COVID-19 samples.

Seattle cases were enrolled at active infection and followed longitudinally. The CDR3 is 11 residues long. V lost 1 base and J lost 8, with 3 bases in between. Germline V lookup: CDR1 SNHLY, CDR2 FYNNEI. Original data processing: The authors estimated nucleated cell counts from reference gene primer amplification. Sequenced by immunoSEQ multiplex PCR; TCRdb stores in-frame clones only, minus some. V and J calls and clone size are those listed in that table; D and trimming were worked out from the DNA. The sample includes hundreds of thousands of clones, approximately 86% of them seen just once. The chain joins TRBV2 to TRBJ2-4; no clear D. What was sequenced was peripheral blood. The clonotype originates from a woman between 65 and 79 years old with COVID-19, enrolled during active disease. CDR3 in DNA: TGTGCCAGCAGTGAAGGCGACATTCAGTACTTC. Protein: CASSEGDIQYF.